This T cell receptor (beta chain) was captured in a study of CD8 T cells in ankylosing spondylitis. This clonotype was counted a few times. The antigen is not known. At one end the junction does not follow the germline gene, possibly because of a read error. Making use of molecular barcodes, quantitative 5'-RACE generated TCR beta libraries. In TCRdb, the 5' RACE reads were re-called with MiXCR into one record per CDR3 protein. The sample has a few hundred thousand distinct CDR3 sequences, about a sixth seen once. Regarding the study as a whole: Certain motif variants had earlier appeared in reactive arthritis synovial fluid and blood.

Sequenced input: blood, either unsorted or a sorted T cell fraction (not recorded which). The TCR was taken from a male donor with ankylosing spondylitis or in good health (not recorded which).

The CDR3 region is CVSSKGGANVLTF. CDR3 DNA sequence: TGTGTCAGCTCCAAGGGAGGGGCCAACGTCCTGACTTTC. The J gene is TRBJ2-6, the V gene TRBV9; the D is unclear. This CDR3 has 13 residues. Germline CDR1 SGDLS, CDR2 YYNGEE.